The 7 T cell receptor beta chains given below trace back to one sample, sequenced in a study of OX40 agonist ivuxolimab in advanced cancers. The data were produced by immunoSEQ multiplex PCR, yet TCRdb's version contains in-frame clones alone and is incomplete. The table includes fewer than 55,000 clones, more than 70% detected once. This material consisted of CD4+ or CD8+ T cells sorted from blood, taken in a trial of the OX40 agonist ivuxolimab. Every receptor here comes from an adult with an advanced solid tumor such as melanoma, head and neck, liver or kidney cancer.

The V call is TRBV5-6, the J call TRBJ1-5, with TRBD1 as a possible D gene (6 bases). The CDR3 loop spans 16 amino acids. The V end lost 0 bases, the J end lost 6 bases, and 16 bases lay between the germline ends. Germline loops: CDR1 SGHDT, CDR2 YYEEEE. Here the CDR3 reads CASSLGGSQGIQPQHF. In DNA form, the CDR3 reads TGTGCCAGCAGCTTGGGGGGGTCGCAGGGGATTCAGCCCCAGCATTTT.

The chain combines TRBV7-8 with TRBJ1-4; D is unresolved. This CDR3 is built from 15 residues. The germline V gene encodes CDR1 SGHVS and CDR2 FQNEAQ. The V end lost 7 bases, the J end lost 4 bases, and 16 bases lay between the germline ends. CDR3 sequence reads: CASTPGRRLNEKLFF. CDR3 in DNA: TGTGCCAGCACTCCAGGCCGACGGCTTAATGAAAAACTGTTTTTT. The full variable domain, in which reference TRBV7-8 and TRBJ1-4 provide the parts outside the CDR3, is GAGVSQSPRYKVAKRGQDVALRCDPISGHVSLFWYQQALGQGPEFLTYFQNEAQLDKSGLPSDRFFAERPEGSVSTLKIQRTQQEDSAVYLCASTPGRRLNEKLFFGSGTQLSVL.

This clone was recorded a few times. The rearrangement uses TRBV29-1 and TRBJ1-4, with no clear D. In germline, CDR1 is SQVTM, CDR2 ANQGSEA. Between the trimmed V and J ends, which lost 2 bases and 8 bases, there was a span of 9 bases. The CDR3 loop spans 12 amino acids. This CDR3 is CSVESGGEKLFF. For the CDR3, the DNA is TGCAGCGTTGAATCAGGAGGGGAAAAACTGTTTTTT.

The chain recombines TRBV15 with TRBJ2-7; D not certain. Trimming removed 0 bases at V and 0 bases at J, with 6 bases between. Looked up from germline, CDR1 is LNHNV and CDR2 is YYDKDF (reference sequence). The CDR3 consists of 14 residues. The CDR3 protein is CATSRELSSYEQYF. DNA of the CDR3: TGTGCCACCAGCAGAGAGTTGAGCTCCTACGAGCAGTACTTC.

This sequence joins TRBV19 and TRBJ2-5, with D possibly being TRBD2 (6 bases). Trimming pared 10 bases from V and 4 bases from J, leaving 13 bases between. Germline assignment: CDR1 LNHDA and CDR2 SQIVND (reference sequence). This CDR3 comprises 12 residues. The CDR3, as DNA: TGTGCCACTGGAATGGGGGGAGAGACCCAGTACTTC. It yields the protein CATGMGGETQYF.

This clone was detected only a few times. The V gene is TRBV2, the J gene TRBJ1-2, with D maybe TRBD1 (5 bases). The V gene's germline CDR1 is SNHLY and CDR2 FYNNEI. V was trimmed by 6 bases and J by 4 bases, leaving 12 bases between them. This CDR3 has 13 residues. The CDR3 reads CASSWDRSYGYTF. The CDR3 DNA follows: TGTGCCAGCAGCTGGGACCGAAGCTATGGCTACACCTTC. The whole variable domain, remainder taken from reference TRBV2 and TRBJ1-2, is EPEVTQTPSHQVTQMGQEVILRCVPISNHLYFYWYRQILGQKVEFLVSFYNNEISEKSEIFDDQFSVERPDGSNFTLKIRSTKLEDSAMYFCASSWDRSYGYTFGSGTRLTVV.

The CDR3 is CASRLRGVPYGYTF. The CDR3 coding sequence is TGTGCCAGCAGATTGAGAGGGGTTCCCTATGGCTACACCTTC. V usage is TRBV6-1 and J usage is TRBJ1-2, with D possibly being TRBD1 (5 bases). Germline loops: CDR1 MNHNS, CDR2 SASEGT. This CDR3 is built from 14 residues. Trimming pared 6 bases from V and 4 bases from J, leaving 15 bases between.